What follows are 26 T cell receptor beta chains derived from one specimen sequenced in a study of blood T cell repertoires in COVID-19 (dated by TCRdb to about 2020). Library generation was performed with the immunoSEQ multiplex PCR assay. TCRdb carries this immuneACCESS record with in-frame sequences only. Its versions omit some clonotypes, under half of them owing to an unresolved V gene in the studies checked, with the rest unexplained. The sample records under 45,000 clones, about 80% of which are singletons. Roughly 2% of the sample is held by the ten biggest clonotypes. The sequenced sample was peripheral blood. Receptors were obtained from a man aged 55 to 70 with active COVID-19.

This chain links TRBV11-3 with TRBJ1-1; D perhaps matches TRBD1 (6 bases). This CDR3 spans 13 amino acids. Germline assignment: CDR1 SGHNT and CDR2 YENEEA. Between the trimmed V and J ends, which lost 0 bases and 4 bases, there was a span of 6 bases. The CDR3 loop is CASSLEGATEAFF. The CDR3 DNA reads TGTGCCAGCAGCTTAGAGGGGGCCACTGAAGCTTTCTTT.

Only one count was recorded for this clone. The rearrangement joins TRBV27 to TRBJ2-1, with 10 bases fitting TRBD2. V trimming: 3 bases; J trimming: 12 bases; junction bases outside the gene matches: 17. CDR1 is MNHEY and CDR2 is SMNVEV in the germline V gene (reference sequence). This CDR3 spans 17 amino acids. This CDR3 is CASSFVGTSGAAGAQFF. CDR3 DNA: TGTGCCAGCAGTTTCGTAGGAACTAGCGGGGCCGCCGGGGCGCAGTTCTTC.

This chain joins TRBV7-2 and TRBJ2-3; the match to TRBD1 covers 9 bases. The V gene's germline CDR1 is SGHTA and CDR2 FQGNSA. CDR3 size: 18 residues. V lost 5 bases to trimming and J lost 1 base; unmatched junction nucleotides: 13. The CDR3 loop is CASSPRAGTGIRTDTQYF. The CDR3 DNA sequence: TGTGCCAGCAGCCCGAGGGCCGGGACAGGGATACGCACAGATACGCAGTATTTT. Supplemented by reference TRBV7-2 and TRBJ2-3, the full variable domain reads GAGVSQSPSNKVTEKGKDVELRCDPISGHTALYWYRQSLGQGLEFLIYFQGNSAPDKSGLPSDRFSAERTGGSVSTLTIQRTQQEDSAVYLCASSPRAGTGIRTDTQYFGPGTRLTVL.

This clone appeared a few times. The V and J genes are TRBV11-3 and TRBJ2-4; 9 bases match TRBD1. Germline V gene sequence: CDR1 SGHNT, CDR2 YENEEA. J was trimmed by 1 base and V by 5 bases; bases with no gene match: 6. The CDR3 covers 16 residues. The CDR3 DNA follows: TGTGCCAGCAGCCAAACAGGGGGCTCGGCCAAAAACATTCAGTACTTC. Its translation is CASSQTGGSAKNIQYF.

This rearrangement joins TRBV7-3 to TRBJ2-7; a weak D match, TRBD2 (5 bases). The CDR3 spans 13 residues. Trimming stripped 5 bases from V and 4 bases from J, with 12 bases between. Germline assignment: CDR1 SGHTA and CDR2 FQGTGA. The CDR3 coding sequence is TGTGCCAGCAGCCCGCCGAGCGGTTACGAGCAGTACTTC. This sequence encodes CASSPPSGYEQYF. The full variable domain, its missing parts supplied by reference TRBV7-3 and TRBJ2-7, is GAGVSQTPSNKVTEKGKYVELRCDPISGHTALYWYRQSLGQGPEFLIYFQGTGAADDSGLPNDRFFAVRPEGSVSTLKIQRTERGDSAVYLCASSPPSGYEQYFGPGTRLTVT.

V and J are TRBV4-1 and TRBJ1-2; TRBD1 might be the D (5 bases). The CDR3 has 17 amino acids. Between the trimmed V and J ends, which lost 2 bases and 0 bases, there was a span of 16 bases. The germline gives CDR1 MGHRA, CDR2 YSYEKL. For the CDR3, the DNA is TGCGCCAGCAGCCAACCAGTAGGGGCAGGGCCTAACTATGGCTACACCTTC. This translates into CASSQPVGAGPNYGYTF.

The chain couples TRBV4-2 to TRBJ2-5; a weak D match, TRBD1 (6 bases). Germline V CDR1 and CDR2: LGHNA, YNFKEQ. This CDR3 region has 13 residues. With 1 base removed from V and 5 bases from J, the gap between germline ends came to 8 bases. Here the CDR3 reads CASSQAGDETQYF. The CDR3 nucleotides read TGTGCCAGCAGCCAAGCAGGGGACGAGACCCAGTACTTC.

This clone was recorded a few times. The chain has TRBV9 and TRBJ2-5; D call uncertain. Germline V lookup: CDR1 SGDLS, CDR2 YYNGEE. The germline V and J ends were trimmed by 0 bases and 4 bases, with 10 bases remaining between them. This CDR3 is built from 14 residues. The CDR3 coding sequence is TGTGCCAGCAGCGTAGAGGTCCGCGGAGAGACCCAGTACTTC. It yields the protein CASSVEVRGETQYF.

This chain joins TRBV3-1 (or the pseudogene TRBV3-2) and TRBJ1-5, with D hard to call. CDR1 is LGHDT and CDR2 is YNNKEL in the germline V gene (reference sequence). V was cut by 4 bases and J by 0 bases, with 10 bases left in between. This CDR3 spans 15 amino acids. CDR3 loop: CASSPQSNSNQPQHF. In nucleotides, the CDR3 is TGTGCCAGCAGCCCCCAATCTAATAGCAATCAGCCCCAGCATTTT.

This chain connects TRBV11-3 to TRBJ1-1; D gene unclear. V lost 2 bases to trimming and J lost 3 bases, with 7 bases between them. This CDR3 contains 13 residues. Germline V gene lookup returns CDR1 SGHNT and CDR2 YENEEA. The CDR3 region has the DNA TGTGCCAGCAGCTTATTAGAAGACACTGAAGCTTTCTTT. Protein: CASSLLEDTEAFF.

The chain has TRBV27 and TRBJ2-3; D may be TRBD1 (5 bases). In germline, CDR1 is MNHEY, CDR2 SMNVEV (reference sequence). V was pared by 3 bases and J by 6 bases, with 13 bases between. There are 14 residues in the CDR3. The CDR3 protein is CASSLTPKGDTQYF. The DNA of the CDR3 is TGTGCCAGCAGTTTGACCCCTAAGGGGGATACGCAGTATTTT.

V is TRBV5-4 and J is TRBJ2-7; D may be TRBD2 (5 bases). Trimming pared 5 bases from V and 6 bases from J, leaving 9 bases between. Germline CDR1 reads SGHNT; CDR2 reads YYREEE (reference sequence). The CDR3 has 11 amino acids. CDR3 amino acids: CASRAGLEQYF. The CDR3 DNA reads as TGTGCCAGCAGGGCCGGACTCGAGCAGTACTTC. The full variable domain, with the rest looked up from reference TRBV5-4 and TRBJ2-7, is ETGVTQSPTHLIKTRGQQVTLRCSSQSGHNTVSWYQQALGQGPQFIFQYYREEENGRGNFPPRFSGLQFPNYSSELNVNALELDDSALYLCASRAGLEQYFGPGTRLTVT.

This chain joins TRBV25-1 and TRBJ1-2; 7 nucleotides match TRBD1. This CDR3 has 13 residues. Germline CDR1 MGHDK, CDR2 SYGVNS. J was trimmed by 5 bases and V by 2 bases; bases with no gene match: 2. The DNA of the CDR3 is TGTGCCAGCAGTGAACAGACAGGGTATGGCTACACCTTC. Translating it yields CASSEQTGYGYTF.

V usage is TRBV28 and J usage is TRBJ1-6; D may be TRBD1 (5 bases). This CDR3 comprises 14 residues. Germline V gene data show CDR1 as MDHEN and CDR2 as SYDVKM. V was shortened by 2 bases and J by 5 bases, with 7 bases between the two germline ends. The CDR3 is CASSLTGDNSPLHF. In nucleotides, the CDR3 is TGTGCCAGCAGTTTAACAGGTGATAATTCACCCCTCCACTTT.

The chain combines TRBV27 with TRBJ2-7; 9 bases line up with TRBD1. Germline CDR1 MNHEY, CDR2 SMNVEV (reference sequence). This CDR3 has 14 residues. Trimming cost V 3 bases and J 3 bases; bases outside gene matches: 3. The CDR3 bases are TGTGCCAGCAGTTTCGGGACAGGGAACTACGAGCAGTACTTC. Its protein is CASSFGTGNYEQYF.

The DNA of the CDR3 is TGTGCCAGCAGCCCGAGACAGGGAACCTCTTATGGCTACACCTTC. It codes for CASSPRQGTSYGYTF. This chain joins TRBV4-2 and TRBJ1-2, with TRBD1 identical over 7 bases. The V gene end was trimmed by 4 bases and the J gene end by 5 bases; junction bases not matched to a gene: 10. CDR1 and CDR2 from the germline V gene are LGHNA and YNFKEQ. The length of the CDR3 is 15 residues.

This clone is termed medium-sized (0.01 to 0.1%). CDR3 loop: CASSYRQVQETQYF. CDR3 bases: TGTGCCAGCAGTTACAGACAGGTCCAAGAGACCCAGTACTTC. V gene TRBV6-2 or TRBV6-3 combines with J gene TRBJ2-5, with D possibly being TRBD1 (6 bases). The germline V and J ends were trimmed by 2 bases and 1 base, with 8 bases remaining between them. Germline loops: CDR1 MNHEY, CDR2 SVGEGT. The CDR3 sequence is 14 residues long.

There are a few counts of this clone. The rearrangement joins TRBV5-1 to TRBJ1-6; tentative D call: TRBD1 (5 bases). The germline gives CDR1 SGHRS, CDR2 YFSETQ. The CDR3 consists of 15 residues. Trimming stripped 7 bases from V and 9 bases from J, with 20 bases between. CDR3 DNA sequence: TGCGCCAGCTCCGGGACGCAGGGAGGAGGTTCACCCCTCCACTTT. It specifies CASSGTQGGGSPLHF.

The chain links TRBV28 to TRBJ1-5; D remains unclear. Germline V gives CDR1 MDHEN, CDR2 SYDVKM. The V gene lost 6 bases and the J gene lost 7 bases, with 10 bases spanning the gap. The CDR3 runs to 12 residues. This CDR3 reads CASSISNQPQHF. Written as DNA, the CDR3 is TGTGCCAGCAGCATTAGTAACCAGCCCCAGCATTTT.

The chain has TRBV7-3 and TRBJ2-7, with TRBD2 matching over 13 bases. The CDR3 consists of 16 residues. Trimming removed 4 bases from V and 4 bases from J; junction bases left unmatched: 7. CDR1 and CDR2 from the germline V gene are SGHTA and FQGTGA. CDR3 amino acids: CASSSGLAGVGYEQYF. Here the CDR3 DNA reads TGTGCCAGCAGCTCCGGACTAGCGGGAGTCGGTTACGAGCAGTACTTC.

The rearrangement links TRBV7-2 to TRBJ2-3; D not certain. The CDR3 contains 14 residues. V dropped 0 bases and J dropped 2 bases, with 6 bases sitting between them. The germline CDR1 and CDR2 sequences are SGHTA and FQGNSA. The CDR3 bases are TGTGCCAGCAGCTTAGCACTGCCCACAGATACGCAGTATTTT. This gives the protein CASSLALPTDTQYF. Full variable domain (rest looked up from reference TRBV7-2 and TRBJ2-3): GAGVSQSPSNKVTEKGKDVELRCDPISGHTALYWYRQSLGQGLEFLIYFQGNSAPDKSGLPSDRFSAERTGGSVSTLTIQRTQQEDSAVYLCASSLALPTDTQYFGPGTRLTVL.

The V gene is TRBV25-1, the J gene TRBJ1-1; 9 positions agree with TRBD1. With V trimmed by 5 bases and J by 10 bases, 8 bases remained unmatched. Looked up from germline, CDR1 is MGHDK and CDR2 is SYGVNS. The CDR3 runs to 13 residues. The CDR3 nucleotides read TGTGCCAGCAGTCCCGGGACAGGGCGAGGAGCTTTCTTT. This sequence encodes CASSPGTGRGAFF. Supplemented by reference TRBV25-1 and TRBJ1-1, the full variable domain reads EADIYQTPRYLVIGTGKKITLECSQTMGHDKMYWYQQDPGMELHLIHYSYGVNSTEKGDLSSESTVSRIRTEHFPLTLESARPSHTSQYLCASSPGTGRGAFFGQGTRLTVV.

The chain uses TRBV6-5 and TRBJ1-4, with D hard to call. This CDR3 comprises 12 residues. Germline V lookup: CDR1 MNHEY, CDR2 SVGAGI. V shed 5 bases and J shed 7 bases, with 8 bases lying between them. The CDR3 coding sequence is TGTGCCAGCAGTCAACGGGGTGAAAAACTGTTTTTT. This codes for CASSQRGEKLFF.

The chain couples TRBV7-9 to TRBJ1-1; D possibly corresponds to TRBD1 (5 bases). Germline V gene sequence: CDR1 SEHNR, CDR2 FQNEAQ (reference sequence). CDR3 length: 13 amino acids. V was trimmed by 5 bases and J by 11 bases, leaving 18 bases between them. CDR3 in DNA: TGTGCCAGCAGCCCCGACGGGGGAATTGCCGCTTTCTTT. The encoded protein is CASSPDGGIAAFF.

This clone was counted once. This chain links TRBV5-1 with TRBJ1-2, with D perhaps TRBD1 (5 bases). V shed 4 bases and J shed 4 bases, with 14 bases lying between them. The CDR3 is made up of 14 amino acids. The V gene's germline CDR1 is SGHRS and CDR2 YFSETQ. CDR3 sequence reads: CASSPEGVGYGYTF. CDR3 DNA sequence: TGCGCCAGCAGCCCGGAAGGGGTAGGCTATGGCTACACCTTC. Supplemented by reference TRBV5-1 and TRBJ1-2, the full variable domain reads KAGVTQTPRYLIKTRGQQVTLSCSPISGHRSVSWYQQTPGQGLQFLFEYFSETQRNKGNFPGRFSGRQFSNSRSEMNVSTLELGDSALYLCASSPEGVGYGYTFGSGTRLTVV.

V gene TRBV27 combines with J gene TRBJ2-2; TRBD1 agrees at 7 bases. Germline V CDR1 and CDR2: MNHEY, SMNVEV (reference sequence). V shed 10 bases, J shed 1 base, and the junction held 3 bases outside the gene matches. This CDR3 is built from 13 residues. The CDR3 here is CATRQGNTGELFF. CDR3 DNA: TGTGCCACCCGACAGGGGAACACCGGGGAGCTGTTTTTT.